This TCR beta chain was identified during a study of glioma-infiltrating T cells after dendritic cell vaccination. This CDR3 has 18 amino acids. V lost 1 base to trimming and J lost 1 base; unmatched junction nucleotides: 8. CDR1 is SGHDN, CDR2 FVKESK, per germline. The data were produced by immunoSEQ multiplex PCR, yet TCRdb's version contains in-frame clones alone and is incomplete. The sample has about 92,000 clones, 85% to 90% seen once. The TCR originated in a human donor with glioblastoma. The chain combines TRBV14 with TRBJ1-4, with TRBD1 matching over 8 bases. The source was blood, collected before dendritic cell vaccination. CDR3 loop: CASSQAVRGLVTNEKLFF. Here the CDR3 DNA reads TGTGCCAGCAGCCAAGCTGTCAGGGGGCTGGTAACTAATGAAAAACTGTTTTTT. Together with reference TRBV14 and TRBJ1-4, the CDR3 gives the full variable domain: EAGVTQFPSHSVIEKGQTVTLRCDPISGHDNLYWYRRVMGKEIKFLLHFVKESKQDESGMPNNRFLAERTGGTYSTLKVQPAELEDSGVYFCASSQAVRGLVTNEKLFFGSGTQLSVL.